This TCR beta chain derives from a study of a mutant IDH1 vaccine in newly diagnosed glioma. Overall study context: Patients got their first vaccination 4-6 weeks after radiotherapy alone, or with temozolomide cycles. Visits designated V12 and V13 were conducted at weeks 35 and 47, respectively. The earlier regimen, radiotherapy, temozolomide, or both, was most often both. Findings of the study overall: Whatever changes occurred in top peripheral T cell clonotypes seemed unrelated to pseudoprogression.

Time point here: week 35, safety follow-up. It was 300 ug of mutant IDH1 20-mer peptide that made up each vaccine dose, given with topical imiquimod. Notes on this clone: What it binds is unknown.

TCRdb's copy holds only in-frame clones and misses some; the assay was immunoSEQ multiplex PCR. Among tens of thousands of clones listed, around 83% were seen once. The source is a woman aged 18-30 years with glioma. The material sequenced was PBMCs, taken from a glioma patient whose treatment included an IDH1 peptide vaccine.

CDR3 bases: TGCGCCAGCAGCCAAGATGGGGGAACTGGGGCCAACGTCCTGACTTTC. Its protein is CASSQDGGTGANVLTF. The rearrangement links TRBV4-3 to TRBJ2-6, with D perhaps given as TRBD1 or TRBD2 (5 bases each). This CDR3 region has 16 residues. V lost 0 bases to trimming and J lost 2 bases, with 8 bases between them. Germline V gives CDR1 LGHNA, CDR2 YSLEER.